These T cell receptor beta chains were read from a single sample in a study of response to subunit inactivated influenza vaccine. TCRdb called the RT-PCR reads again in MiXCR, with one record for every CDR3 protein. Of roughly 570,000 distinct CDR3 sequences in the sample, 13% to 15% were seen once. Material: PBMCs from blood, obtained 11 to 12 days after vaccination. The source is a man aged 50 to 60 who received an inactivated influenza vaccine. CDR3s include the opening cysteine and the closing phenylalanine or tryptophan.

J: TRBJ1-2
V: TRBV4-3
CDR3: CASSHADRVYGYTF

J: TRBJ2-2
V: TRBV12-3/TRBV12-4
CDR3: CASSLHRELFF

J: TRBJ1-2
V: TRBV30
CDR3: CAWSARRSDEYGYTF

J: TRBJ2-7
V: TRBV6-5
CDR3: CASSYRTSGTYEQYF

J: TRBJ2-5
V: TRBV4-2
CDR3: CASSLGELEGETQYF

J: TRBJ2-3
V: TRBV4-2
CDR3: CASGADTQYF

J: TRBJ2-1
V: TRBV6-1
CDR3: CASLGTYRNEQFF

J: TRBJ1-1
V: TRBV7-2
CDR3: CASSLVLGGTEAFF

J: TRBJ2-1
V: TRBV15
CDR3: CATSRTGGAYNEQFF

J: TRBJ2-5
V: TRBV20-1
CDR3: CSAPQLEGGETQYF

J: TRBJ2-7
V: TRBV20-1
CDR3: CSAGQGAVSEQYF

J: TRBJ1-6
V: TRBV15
CDR3: CATSRDLGSPLHF

J: TRBJ1-3
V: TRBV11-2
CDR3: CASSLDFRDNSGNTIYF

J: TRBJ2-5
V: TRBV27
CDR3: CASSGLRPGETQYF

J: TRBJ2-4
V: TRBV11-2
CDR3: CASSPPTSGGPNIQYF

J: TRBJ2-1
V: TRBV29-1
CDR3: CSVVGSDNEQFF

J: TRBJ2-7
V: TRBV5-1
CDR3: CASSSGHGSYEQYF

J: TRBJ2-7
V: TRBV28
CDR3: CASSLAGRPNYEQYF

J: TRBJ2-5
V: TRBV6-1
CDR3: CASSELRGKRETQYF

J: TRBJ1-6
V: TRBV9
CDR3: CASSATGWGNSPLHF

J: TRBJ2-3
V: TRBV12-3/TRBV12-4
CDR3: CASSLPGGIDTQYF

J: TRBJ1-6
V: TRBV2
CDR3: CASSVGQGNSPLHF

J: TRBJ2-2
V: TRBV7-6
CDR3: CASSLWRGGQGPGELFF

J: TRBJ2-7
V: TRBV28
CDR3: CASSFPGVGEQYF

J: TRBJ1-5
V: TRBV12-3/TRBV12-4
CDR3: CASSWDGKNQPQHF

J: TRBJ2-3
V: TRBV6-1
CDR3: CASRRGGAFSTDTQYF

J: TRBJ2-2
V: TRBV11-2
CDR3: CASSPKGLAGGVGTGELFF

J: TRBJ2-5
V: TRBV12-3/TRBV12-4
CDR3: CASSFGVAQETQYF

J: TRBJ1-4
V: TRBV6-5
CDR3: CASSYGQTETNEKLFF

J: TRBJ2-5
V: TRBV25-1
CDR3: CASSEMRSGGGETQYF

J: TRBJ2-3
V: TRBV3-1
CDR3: CASSPEGFPSFPYF

J: TRBJ2-1
V: TRBV12-3/TRBV12-4
CDR3: CASSLAGLAGDNEQFF

J: TRBJ2-7
V: TRBV18
CDR3: CASSQIELPGGEQYF

J: TRBJ2-1
V: TRBV6-2/TRBV6-3
CDR3: CASSLGRSYNEQFF

J: TRBJ2-5
V: TRBV20-1
CDR3: CSAGTDQETQYF

J: TRBJ2-2
V: TRBV9
CDR3: CASSPHLAEYTGELFF

J: TRBJ2-7
V: TRBV4-3
CDR3: CASSQDFGTGDYEQYF

J: TRBJ2-1
V: TRBV20-1
CDR3: CSASSGRGYNEQFF

J: TRBJ1-2
V: TRBV28
CDR3: CASSAIRDFYGYTF